The rows below give T cell receptor beta chains drawn from one sample of a study of blood T cell repertoires in COVID-19. Measured with immunoSEQ multiplex PCR; TCRdb has only the in-frame clones, and not every one. This sample carries hundreds of thousands of clones, around 83% of them seen once, and the ten largest clones take 7% to 10%. Sequenced sample: peripheral blood. The receptors were sampled from a woman between 50 and 59 years old with acute or convalescent COVID-19. Both conserved end residues are part of each CDR3. D genes are given only for firm matches. Size values are once, few and many counts, or a class for expanded clones, and some rows have none.

>TRBV19|few|.|TRBJ2-7
CASSDGYEQYF
TGTGCCAGTAGCGACGGGTACGAGCAGTACTTC
>TRBV30|.|.|TRBJ2-7
CAWSRGGSLGEQYF
TGTGCCTGGAGTAGGGGGGGTTCTTTGGGCGAGCAGTACTTC
>TRBV30|.|TRBD2|TRBJ2-1
CAWSPPGLYNEQFF
TGTGCCTGGAGTCCCCCGGGACTATACAATGAGCAGTTCTTC
>TRBV5-4|once|TRBD1|TRBJ2-5
CASSLGRQGQETQYF
TGTGCCAGCAGCTTGGGGAGACAGGGACAAGAGACCCAGTACTTC
>TRBV28|once|.|TRBJ1-5
CASSLGGTWGNQPQHF
TGTGCCAGCAGTTTAGGAGGCACTTGGGGCAATCAGCCCCAGCATTTT
>TRBV5-6|.|.|TRBJ1-3
CASSLYGDGGSSGNTIYF
TGTGCCAGCAGCTTGTACGGGGACGGGGGGAGCTCTGGAAACACCATATATTTT
>TRBV29-1|.|.|TRBJ1-1
CSVIGGTEAFF
TGCAGCGTTATTGGCGGCACTGAAGCTTTCTTT
>TRBV5-1|.|TRBD1|TRBJ2-7
CASSSRTGNTGVQYF
TGCGCCAGCAGCTCACGGACAGGGAATACAGGGGTACAGTACTTC
>TRBV5-1|.|TRBD1|TRBJ2-6
CASSLGQVTSGANVLTF
TGCGCCAGCAGTTTGGGACAGGTCACCTCTGGGGCCAACGTCCTGACTTTC
>TRBV29-1|.|TRBD2|TRBJ2-2
CSVRTSGANTGELFF
TGCAGCGTTCGGACTAGCGGAGCGAACACCGGGGAGCTGTTTTTT